Listed below are T cell receptor beta chains from one sample, sequenced in a study of T cell repertoires in cytomegalovirus infection. TCRdb reprocessed the reads with MiXCR, giving one entry per CDR3 protein. Of roughly 570,000 distinct CDR3 sequences in the sample, over 35% were seen once. Their antigens remain unidentified. Sequenced material: cultured PBMCs, taken from culture after CMV antigen stimulation. The receptor set was obtained from a human donor in good health (CMV status not recorded). Some clones in this sample may be carry-over from other donors' samples. Both conserved end residues are part of each CDR3. A D gene is named only where the DNA matches it firmly. Clone size is stated in some rows and not others, as once, few, many or a class when expanded.

abundance: .
v_gene: TRBV5-6
j_gene: TRBJ2-5
d_gene: TRBD2
CDR3nt: TGTGCCAGCAGCTACCTAGGACTAGGCATCGAGACCCAGTACTTC
CDR3aa: CASSYLGLGIETQYF

abundance: .
v_gene: TRBV20-1
j_gene: TRBJ2-5
d_gene: TRBD2
CDR3nt: TGCAGTGCTAGAGAATGGACTAGCGGGGACCAAGAGACCCAGTACTTC
CDR3aa: CSAREWTSGDQETQYF

abundance: .
v_gene: TRBV6-5
j_gene: TRBJ2-7
d_gene: .
CDR3nt: TGTGCCAGCAGAGCCGGGTCCTACTACGAGCAGTACTTC
CDR3aa: CASRAGSYYEQYF

abundance: many
v_gene: TRBV7-2
j_gene: TRBJ2-1
d_gene: .
CDR3nt: TGTGCCAGCGAGACAATCGGATACAATGAGCAGTTCTTC
CDR3aa: CASETIGYNEQFF

abundance: few
v_gene: TRBV5-5
j_gene: TRBJ1-1
d_gene: .
CDR3nt: TGTGCCAGCAGCCCGCTGGGTCGTAGCGGGACCAATGAAGCTTTCTTT
CDR3aa: CASSPLGRSGTNEAFF

abundance: few
v_gene: TRBV7-6
j_gene: TRBJ2-1
d_gene: .
CDR3nt: TGTGCCAGCAGCCCGTCTTCTGGGTTAGGCTCCCGCAATGAGCAGTTCTTC
CDR3aa: CASSPSSGLGSRNEQFF

abundance: few
v_gene: TRBV7-2
j_gene: TRBJ1-5
d_gene: .
CDR3nt: TGTGCCAGCAGCTTAGGTCGGGGGATAGGGAATCAGCCCCAGCATTTT
CDR3aa: CASSLGRGIGNQPQHF

abundance: .
v_gene: TRBV6-6
j_gene: TRBJ1-5
d_gene: .
CDR3nt: TGTGCCAGCAGCAAGGACGGGGACTATAGCAATCAGCCCCAGCATTTT
CDR3aa: CASSKDGDYSNQPQHF

abundance: .
v_gene: TRBV7-2
j_gene: TRBJ2-3
d_gene: TRBD1
CDR3nt: TGTGCCAGCAGCTTAGCGGGCAGGGGGATAGATACGCAGTATTTT
CDR3aa: CASSLAGRGIDTQYF

abundance: .
v_gene: TRBV7-2
j_gene: TRBJ1-5
d_gene: .
CDR3nt: TGTGCCAGCAGCTTAGCGGGTGGGCACAATCAGCCCCAGCATTTT
CDR3aa: CASSLAGGHNQPQHF

abundance: .
v_gene: TRBV30
j_gene: TRBJ2-3
d_gene: .
CDR3nt: TGTGCCTGGAGTGTTGGGCAGGCCCTCACAGATACGCAGTATTTT
CDR3aa: CAWSVGQALTDTQYF

abundance: .
v_gene: TRBV7-2
j_gene: TRBJ1-5
d_gene: .
CDR3nt: TGTGCCAGCAGCTTAGCGACGGGGTCCAATCAGCCCCAGCATTTT
CDR3aa: CASSLATGSNQPQHF

abundance: .
v_gene: TRBV28
j_gene: TRBJ2-3
d_gene: .
CDR3nt: TGTGCCAGCGGCTCACAGGGTCCAGATACGCAGTATTTT
CDR3aa: CASGSQGPDTQYF

abundance: .
v_gene: TRBV19
j_gene: TRBJ2-5
d_gene: .
CDR3nt: TGTGCCAGTAGTATCATCGATTCGAAAGAGACCCAGTACTTC
CDR3aa: CASSIIDSKETQYF

abundance: .
v_gene: TRBV20-1
j_gene: TRBJ1-2
d_gene: .
CDR3nt: TGCAGTGCCCTGAGGGGCCCCAACTATGGCTACACCTTC
CDR3aa: CSALRGPNYGYTF

abundance: .
v_gene: TRBV5-1
j_gene: TRBJ2-7
d_gene: .
CDR3nt: TGCGCCAGCAGCTTGGTTGTCCAAATGGGTGCCTACGAGCAGTACTTC
CDR3aa: CASSLVVQMGAYEQYF

abundance: .
v_gene: TRBV6-6
j_gene: TRBJ2-5
d_gene: .
CDR3nt: TGTGCCAGCAGGATCCCCCTAGCGCAGGAGACCCAGTACTTC
CDR3aa: CASRIPLAQETQYF

abundance: .
v_gene: TRBV7-6
j_gene: TRBJ2-2
d_gene: .
CDR3nt: TGTGCCAGCAGCTTCCTGGAGGGCACCGGGGAGCTGTTTTTT
CDR3aa: CASSFLEGTGELFF

abundance: .
v_gene: TRBV12-3/TRBV12-4
j_gene: TRBJ1-1
d_gene: .
CDR3nt: TGTGCCAGCCTCCCCCGGATCTGGGGCACTGAAGCTTTCTTT
CDR3aa: CASLPRIWGTEAFF

abundance: once
v_gene: TRBV20-1
j_gene: TRBJ1-1
d_gene: .
CDR3nt: TGCAGTGCGCTTCTTGGGGACCGGACTGAAGCTTTCTTT
CDR3aa: CSALLGDRTEAFF

abundance: .
v_gene: TRBV20-1
j_gene: TRBJ2-1
d_gene: .
CDR3nt: TGCAGTGCTAGAGAGACCCTAGTCGGGAGTAGGGAGCAGTTCTTC
CDR3aa: CSARETLVGSREQFF

abundance: .
v_gene: TRBV7-2
j_gene: TRBJ2-7
d_gene: TRBD2
CDR3nt: TGTGCCAGCAGCTTAGGTCCGACTAGCGGGATCTACGAGCAGTACTTC
CDR3aa: CASSLGPTSGIYEQYF

abundance: .
v_gene: TRBV15
j_gene: TRBJ1-1
d_gene: .
CDR3nt: TGTGCCACCAGCCATGGGGCCTCGAACACTGAAGCTTTCTTT
CDR3aa: CATSHGASNTEAFF

abundance: .
v_gene: TRBV7-2
j_gene: TRBJ2-1
d_gene: .
CDR3nt: TGTGCCAGCAGCTTAGTGGGGTCAAACAATGAGCAGTTCTTC
CDR3aa: CASSLVGSNNEQFF

abundance: .
v_gene: TRBV7-8
j_gene: TRBJ2-5
d_gene: .
CDR3nt: TGTGCCAGCAGGTTAGGGGCTAGCGTTCGACAAGAGACCCAGTACTTC
CDR3aa: CASRLGASVRQETQYF

abundance: .
v_gene: TRBV20-1
j_gene: TRBJ2-3
d_gene: .
CDR3nt: TGCAGTGCTAGAGTGATAACCACAGATACGCAGTATTTT
CDR3aa: CSARVITTDTQYF

abundance: .
v_gene: TRBV18
j_gene: TRBJ1-5
d_gene: TRBD1
CDR3nt: TGTGCCAGCTCAAAGGACAGGGAGGTTCAGCCCCAGCATTTT
CDR3aa: CASSKDREVQPQHF

abundance: few
v_gene: TRBV20-1
j_gene: TRBJ1-5
d_gene: .
CDR3nt: TGCAGTGCTAGAGATCGGAGAGGGGGGAGGGGGCCCCAGCATTTT
CDR3aa: CSARDRRGGRGPQHF

abundance: few
v_gene: TRBV7-9
j_gene: TRBJ1-4
d_gene: TRBD1
CDR3nt: TGTGCCAGCAGCTCGAGAACAGGGGGCCGTAGAGAAAAACTGTTTTTT
CDR3aa: CASSSRTGGRREKLFF

abundance: .
v_gene: TRBV6-6
j_gene: TRBJ2-1
d_gene: TRBD2
CDR3nt: TGTGCCAGCAGTTACCCACAGGGGACTAGCGGGAGGAATGAGCAGTTCTTC
CDR3aa: CASSYPQGTSGRNEQFF

abundance: .
v_gene: TRBV12-3/TRBV12-4
j_gene: TRBJ2-7
d_gene: .
CDR3nt: TGTGCCAGCAGTGAAAATGCGGAGGATCTCTACGAGCAGTACTTC
CDR3aa: CASSENAEDLYEQYF